The clone carrying this TCR beta chain was counted once. Its matching antigen is unknown. The data are from a study of cytomegalovirus exposure and HLA in healthy donors. Study-level results: 150 or so TCR beta chains were listed as cytomegalovirus-associated. In the 120 validation repertoires, approximately 94% of cluster scores exceeded 0, per a later analysis.

Germline V gene sequence: CDR1 MDHEN, CDR2 SYDVKM. The CDR3 is made up of 14 amino acids. Trimming removed 6 bases at V and 1 base at J, with 12 bases between. Sequencing was performed with immunoSEQ multiplex PCR; in TCRdb, only in-frame clones are kept and a portion is missing. The top ten hold more than 10% of the sample, which has under 250,000 clones, about 90% seen once. V gene TRBV28 combines with J gene TRBJ1-1, with D possibly TRBD1 on 5 matching bases. Input material: PBMCs. The sequence was collected from a man in his late teens or twenties in good health and CMV-seropositive. The CDR3 protein is CASRPPGPNTEAFF. The CDR3 bases are TGTGCCAGCAGACCTCCGGGGCCGAACACTGAAGCTTTCTTT. Combining the CDR3 with reference TRBV28 and TRBJ1-1 gives the whole variable domain DVKVTQSSRYLVKRTGEKVFLECVQDMDHENMFWYRQDPGLGLRLIYFSYDVKMKEKGDIPEGYSVSREKKERFSLILESASTNQTSMYLCASRPPGPNTEAFFGQGTRLTVV.